The 11 T cell receptor beta chains presented below share a single source sample, sequenced in a study of CD8 T cells in Susac syndrome (dated by TCRdb to the late 2010s). The library was prepared using the immunoSEQ multiplex PCR assay. RNA was extracted with the RNeasy kit and about 0.5 to 1 ug was reverse transcribed using random hexamers. The public reads were reanalyzed by TCRdb: fastp trimming at Q25, MiXCR alignment, in-frame beta chains only. One record per CDR3 amino acid sequence lists the most common genes and DNA. The table for this sample lists roughly 150,000 distinct CDR3 sequences; under 95% of them were counted only once. The ten largest account for around 0.075% of the sample. Sequencing was performed on CD4+ T cells from PBMCs. The source is a human donor in good health.

CDR3: CATSGQGTDTQYF. The CDR3 DNA follows: TGTGCCACCTCGGGACAGGGCACAGATACGCAGTATTTT. The chain employs TRBV27 and TRBJ2-3, with 8 bases identical to TRBD1. Germline lookup yields CDR1 MNHEY and CDR2 SMNVEV (reference sequence). The CDR3 extends over 13 amino acids. The ends lost 10 bases at V and 1 base at J; junction bases unmatched: 4.

The chain combines TRBV20-1 with TRBJ1-5; D remains unclear. This CDR3 has 12 residues. Trimming removed 8 bases from V and 3 bases from J, with 11 bases in between. CDR1 DFQATT and CDR2 SNEGSKA come from the germline V gene (reference sequence). The CDR3: CSPYQDNQPQHF. The CDR3 DNA reads as TGCAGTCCCTATCAAGACAATCAGCCCCAGCATTTT.

The chain links TRBV4-1 to TRBJ2-7; D is ambiguous. The CDR3 totals 14 residues. Germline V lookup: CDR1 MGHRA, CDR2 YSYEKL. V lost 2 bases to trimming and J lost 3 bases, with 11 bases between them. CDR3 sequence reads: CASSQPTRNYEQYF. The CDR3 coding sequence is TGCGCCAGCAGCCAACCGACACGAAACTACGAGCAGTACTTC.

The rearrangement joins TRBV28 to TRBJ2-1; 7 bases are a match to TRBD2. CDR1 is MDHEN and CDR2 is SYDVKM in the germline V gene. Unmatched junction bases numbered 11, after V lost 5 bases and J lost 4 bases. The CDR3 has 16 amino acids. CDR3 nucleotides: TGTGCCAGCAGTCCCGGGACCGTGGGGGGGTACAATGAGCAGTTCTTC. The encoded protein is CASSPGTVGGYNEQFF.

This chain uses TRBV18 with TRBJ1-1, with 7 positions matching TRBD1. Unmatched junction bases numbered 9, after V lost 2 bases and J lost 3 bases. This CDR3 is 16 amino acids long. The germline CDR1 and CDR2 sequences are KGHSH and LQKENI. CDR3 sequence: CASSPKIPQGDTEAFF. The CDR3 region has the DNA TGTGCCAGCTCACCAAAGATCCCTCAGGGGGACACTGAAGCTTTCTTT.

V gene TRBV6-5 combines with J gene TRBJ2-7; 9 bases agree with TRBD1. J gave up 3 bases and V 0 bases, and 6 bases lay outside the gene matches. The CDR3 loop spans 16 amino acids. Germline lookup yields CDR1 MNHEY and CDR2 SVGAGI. For the CDR3, the DNA is TGTGCCAGCAGTTACTCCCCGACAGGGGGAGGCTACGAGCAGTACTTC. Residues: CASSYSPTGGGYEQYF.

This clonotype was detected once. The chain uses TRBV28 and TRBJ2-7; 7 positions agree with TRBD1. Germline V lookup: CDR1 MDHEN, CDR2 SYDVKM. This CDR3 is built from 14 residues. The J segment lost 1 base and the V segment lost 10 bases, leaving 10 bases of the junction unmatched. The CDR3 bases are TGTGCCACCTTGGACAGGTCCTTATCCTACGAGCAGTACTTC. Amino acid sequence: CATLDRSLSYEQYF.

The chain links TRBV12-3 or TRBV12-4 to TRBJ2-7, with 10 bases fitting TRBD2. V shed 5 bases and J 2 bases; nucleotides not matched to a gene: 6. This CDR3 contains 15 residues. The CDR3 coding sequence is TGTGCCAGCAGTCAGCTAGCGGGGGCTACCTACGAGCAGTACTTC. The encoded protein is CASSQLAGATYEQYF.

CDR3 nucleotides: TGTGCCAGTACCACGGGGGAGAAGGGAAGTACTGAAGCTTTCTTT. It is translated as CASTTGEKGSTEAFF. This chain connects TRBV19 to TRBJ1-1, with D possibly being TRBD1 (5 bases). The CDR3 spans 15 residues. Per germline, CDR1 LNHDA and CDR2 SQIVND (reference sequence). The V end lost 7 bases, the J end lost 5 bases, and 20 bases lay between the germline ends.

The V call is TRBV3-1, the J call TRBJ1-4; D is possibly TRBD1 (5 bases). CDR3 length equals 15 residues. Germline V CDR1 and CDR2: LGHDT, YNNKEL (reference sequence). Trimming stripped 2 bases from V and 7 bases from J, with 14 bases between. In DNA, the CDR3 is TGTGCCAGCAGCCAAAGGTTCGGGGCAGGTGAAAAACTGTTTTTT. This gives the protein CASSQRFGAGEKLFF.

This chain joins TRBV5-1 and TRBJ2-7; the D gene is possibly TRBD2 (6 bases). Deletions cut 7 bases from V and 5 bases from J, with 19 bases between. Germline assignment: CDR1 SGHRS and CDR2 YFSETQ. There are 14 residues in the CDR3. Written as DNA, the CDR3 is TGCGCCAGCCACCCTTCCGGGAGCTGGAACGAGCAGTACTTC. Translated: CASHPSGSWNEQYF.